The rows below give T cell receptor beta chains drawn from one sample of a study of control samples from healthy donors and cancer patients. TCRdb keeps only in-frame clones here, not all; method: immunoSEQ multiplex PCR. In the table there are more than 100,000 clones, approximately 90% of which are singletons. The sequenced sample consisted of blood. The source is a man aged 40-55 years in good health. Both conserved end residues are part of each CDR3. Each record gives: V gene, clone size, J gene, D gene, CDR3 DNA, CDR3 protein. The D gene is left open where the match is weak. Size is stated for part of the rows, as once, few or many counts, or as a class when the clone is expanded.

>TRBV7-6|-|TRBJ2-7|-
TGTGCCAGCAGCCCAGGCACAGGGTTTGGATCCTACGAGCAGTACTTC
CASSPGTGFGSYEQYF
>TRBV18|-|TRBJ1-2|TRBD1
TGTGCCAGCTCACCGCGGGACAGGGGGAACTATGGCTACACCTTC
CASSPRDRGNYGYTF
>TRBV2|-|TRBJ2-1|TRBD2
TGTGCCAGCAGGAAACTAGCGGGGGGGCAGGAAGAGCAGTTCTTC
CASRKLAGGQEEQFF
>TRBV3-1/TRBV3-2|once|TRBJ1-2|-
TGTGCCAGCAGCCAACAGAGGTCCTATGGCTACACCTTC
CASSQQRSYGYTF
>TRBV4-3|-|TRBJ2-2|TRBD2
TGCGCCAGCAGCCAGACTAGCGGGGGCTCGGACACCGGGGAGCTGTTTTTT
CASSQTSGGSDTGELFF
>TRBV21-1|-|TRBJ1-6|-
TGTGCCAGCAGCAAACTCTACCGGGACCGGCTGGCACCCCTCCACTTT
CASSKLYRDRLAPLHF
>TRBV25-1|-|TRBJ2-6|-
TGTGCCAGCAGTGAATCAAGGGCTGGGGCCAACGTCCTGACTTTC
CASSESRAGANVLTF
>TRBV11-2|-|TRBJ1-1|TRBD1
TGTGCCAGCAGCTTCCTCTTGACAGGGAGTAAAACTGAAGCTTTCTTT
CASSFLLTGSKTEAFF
>TRBV3-1/TRBV3-2|-|TRBJ1-2|-
TGTGCCAGCAGCCCCCTTCAAGGGACCTATGGCTACACCTTC
CASSPLQGTYGYTF
>TRBV15|-|TRBJ1-5|-
TGTGCCACCAGCAGGGAACAGGCCCCGGAGCAGCCCCAGCATTTT
CATSREQAPEQPQHF
>TRBV6-2/TRBV6-3|-|TRBJ2-7|-
TGTGCCAGCAGTTACTACTCTTCGGGGGGCCGATACGAGCAGTACTTC
CASSYYSSGGRYEQYF
>TRBV5-1|-|TRBJ1-2|-
TGCGCCAGCAGCTTGACAGCAGGTGGGGACAACTATGGCTACACCTTC
CASSLTAGGDNYGYTF
>TRBV5-6|-|TRBJ2-1|-
TGTGCCAGCAGCTTGGGAGTGGCTGCCCTCTACAATGAGCAGTTCTTC
CASSLGVAALYNEQFF
>TRBV5-6|-|TRBJ1-4|-
TGTGCCAGCAGCCCCGGTGGCCGGCATGAAAAACTGTTTTTT
CASSPGGRHEKLFF
>TRBV7-2|-|TRBJ2-5|-
TGTGCCAGCAGCTTAGGTAACAGACAAGAGACCCAGTACTTC
CASSLGNRQETQYF
>TRBV12-3/TRBV12-4|-|TRBJ1-2|-
TGTGCCAGCAGTTTAATTCATGGCTACACCTTC
CASSLIHGYTF
>TRBV25-1|-|TRBJ2-3|-
TGTGCCAGCAGGAGGTCATCTAGCACAGATACGCAGTATTTT
CASRRSSSTDTQYF
>TRBV14|-|TRBJ2-5|-
TGTGCCAGCAGCCCCCCTTCAGCGCAGGACCAGTACTTC
CASSPPSAQDQYF
>TRBV15|-|TRBJ1-1|-
TGTGCCACCAGCGCAAGACAGGCAATGAACACTGAAGCTTTCTTT
CATSARQAMNTEAFF
>TRBV5-5|-|TRBJ2-7|-
TGTGCCAGCAGCTGGGTCAGCCATGGGGACGAGCAGTACTTC
CASSWVSHGDEQYF
>TRBV24-1|-|TRBJ2-3|-
TGTGCCACCAGTGATTTGTCGGTAAGCACAGATACGCAGTATTTT
CATSDLSVSTDTQYF
>TRBV5-6|once|TRBJ2-3|TRBD1
TGTGCCAGCAGCTCCTACAGGGGGCTAGGGGATACGCAGTATTTT
CASSSYRGLGDTQYF
>TRBV7-9|-|TRBJ2-7|TRBD2
TGTGCCAGCAGCCTCGGGACTAGCGTTTACGAGCAGTACTTC
CASSLGTSVYEQYF
>TRBV7-8|-|TRBJ1-1|-
TGTGCCAGCAGCGCTGGGGGATGGAACACTGAAGCTTTCTTT
CASSAGGWNTEAFF
>TRBV24-1|-|TRBJ2-3|TRBD2
TGTGCCACCAGTGATTCAGCGGGGGCCCCCTATACGCAGTATTTT
CATSDSAGAPYTQYF
>TRBV2|once|TRBJ2-5|-
TGTGCCAGCAGTGGGGGTCCCGCGGAGACCCAGTACTTC
CASSGGPAETQYF
>TRBV6-8|-|TRBJ1-4|-
TGTGCCAGCAGTCTCAAGTCGGAGGCTGAAAAACTGTTTTTT
CASSLKSEAEKLFF
>TRBV24-1|few|TRBJ2-2|TRBD1
TGTGCCACCAGTGATTCGCGGACAGGGGTGGCCGGGGAGCTGTTTTTT
CATSDSRTGVAGELFF
>TRBV15|-|TRBJ2-7|-
TGTGCCACCAGCAGAGATCGAGGCTTCTACGAGCAGTACTTC
CATSRDRGFYEQYF
>TRBV6-2/TRBV6-3|-|TRBJ1-5|-
TGTGCCAGCAGTTACTCGAGGGCCCCCGGAGGAGGCAATCAGCCCCAGCATTTT
CASSYSRAPGGGNQPQHF
>TRBV18|-|TRBJ1-6|-
TGTGCCAGCTTTCTCACAGACGGGGCACGACATTCACCCCTCCACTTT
CASFLTDGARHSPLHF
>TRBV9|-|TRBJ1-6|TRBD1
TGTGCCAGCAGCGCGTGGGACAGTTACAATTCACCCCTCCACTTT
CASSAWDSYNSPLHF
>TRBV5-5|-|TRBJ1-4|-
TGTGCCAGCAGCTTGGCACCCGCAACTAATGAAAAACTGTTTTTT
CASSLAPATNEKLFF